This paragraph covers one T cell receptor (beta chain) sequence. Its binding antigen is unknown. No much larger clone is present one base from it, and per-base qualities are unavailable. This sample was taken from a study of graft-versus-host responses after intestinal transplantation (dated by TCRdb to about 2021). About the investigation overall: The transplants that recipients got were multivisceral, liver-intestinal, or isolated intestinal. Anti-thymocyte globulin induction was given to all recipients, followed by maintenance tacrolimus and steroids for two to four years. After intestinal transplantation, graft-versus-host and host-versus-graft alloreactive T cell clones in the graft, circulation and bone marrow were tracked using bulk TCR-beta CDR3 sequencing. To identify alloreactive clones, pre-transplant mixed lymphocyte reaction products were sequenced and compared with unstimulated pre-transplant donor and recipient T cells. The cohort enrolled under 25 intestinal transplant recipients including one retransplant, and a few patients lacking pretransplant specimens were excluded. Donor T cell macrochimerism was defined as a peak of at least 4% donor T cells among recipient peripheral blood mononuclear cells. Rather than going through the commercial service, samples from three later patients were sequenced in-house on an Illumina MiSeq and processed with MiXCR. Beyond this particular receptor, the publication reports: Early after transplant, declines in HvG clones were associated with peak levels of circulating GvH clones. GvH clones were detected in recipient bone marrow, and some of these GvH clones were observed earlier in ileal mucosa or blood, consistent with an intestinal mucosal origin. The conclusions were limited by the relatively low number and heterogeneity of the intestinal transplant patients. High GvH to HvG T cell clonal ratios were observed in the allografts of patients with donor T cell macrochimerism.

The germline V gene encodes CDR1 MGHDK and CDR2 SYGVNS. The CDR3, cysteine through phenylalanine, is 13 amino acids long. Only the CDR3 region is kept as DNA, spanning 39 bases read in frame from base 1. The junction shows trimming of 4 bases on V and 5 bases on J, plus 11 bases between the germline ends. The time point label, as the study defines it: cells obtained before transplantation from donor or recipient. CD3+CD4+ and CD3+CD8+ populations were FACS-sorted from unstimulated pre-transplant donor and recipient cells taken from spleen or lymph nodes. Receptors were amplified or captured by the immunoSEQ multiplex PCR assay. For most patients, genomic DNA was isolated using the Qiagen DNeasy Blood and Tissue Kit and was shipped frozen to Adaptive Biotechnologies for TCR sequencing. For most patients, genomic DNA was subjected to high-throughput TCR-beta CDR3 sequencing by Adaptive Biotechnologies. Per the original workflow: Adaptive's ImmunoSEQ software was the source of the TCR sequencing data for about 20 patients, while a few other patients were processed with MiXCR and VDJtools. To correct CD4 versus CD8 sorting errors, any sequence found in both subsets at a frequency ratio below 5:1 was removed. CDR3 nucleotide sequences shared between donor and recipient were removed because their origin could not be assigned. Alloreactive clones required at least 2-fold expansion over unstimulated cells and minimum CFSE-low frequency of 0.002% (template counts) or 0.001% (read counts). A clone was considered mappable if detected in the sequenced pre-transplant spleen, lymph node, or MLR CFSE-low populations of the donor or recipient. Cumulative frequency of alloreactive clones was calculated as a percentage of all sequences weighted by copy number. TCRdb mirrors the immuneACCESS table, restricted to in-frame sequences. Some clones are absent from its copies; in checked studies, under half trace to an unresolved V gene, and the reason for the others is unknown. V and J calls plus clone size are reproduced from that table; the DNA served to infer D and trimming. The sample data list approximately 26,000 clones, and 82% of these were observed just once. The ten top clones hold roughly 0.7% of the sample.

This sequence uses TRBV25-1 and TRBJ2-5, with the D gene possibly TRBD1 or TRBD2, each one fitting 5 bases. Specimen: unstimulated CD4+ T cells sorted from spleen or lymph node cells, collected before intestinal transplant. The receptor was derived from a human donor who received an intestinal transplant. CDR3 sequence: CASSGGNGETQYF. In nucleotide form, the sequence is TGTGCCAGCAGTGGGGGGAACGGGGAGACCCAGTACTTC.